The clone carrying this TCR beta chain was detected a few times. The antigen is undetermined. The CDR3 spans 17 residues. Germline lookup yields CDR1 MGHRA and CDR2 YSYEKL. Trimming at V came to 3 bases and at J to 3 bases, leaving 9 bases not matched to a gene. This entry comes from a study of T-cell reconstitution after alpha-beta-depleted transplantation in children. Study findings and constraints: Most T-cell counts and diversity one year after the transplant came from T cells that were newly produced. The high TCRbeta diversity at day 60 in some patients came from surviving recipient T cells and thymic progenitors.

Unique molecular identifiers were incorporated into the prepared TCRbeta library. MiXCR, run by TCRdb on the PCR reads, gives a single entry per CDR3 protein. The sample holds about 900,000 distinct CDR3 sequences; about 29% are singletons and the top ten take about 28%. This TCR was recovered from a boy under two years old who had a stem cell transplant for SCID, so the T cells may come from the graft donor. The sequencing here drew on PBMCs, mostly from graft donor cells, taken 360 days after TCRalphabeta/CD19-depleted stem cell transplant. This chain joins TRBV4-1 and TRBJ2-1; 9 nucleotides match TRBD2. CDR3 loop: CASSHGFSGGFYNEQFF. For the CDR3, the DNA is TGCGCCAGCAGCCATGGATTTAGCGGGGGTTTCTACAATGAGCAGTTCTTC.